What follows describes a single TCR beta chain. Its matching antigen is unknown. This sample stems from a study of cytomegalovirus exposure and HLA in healthy donors. Only in-frame clones appear in the TCRdb table, and some are missing; sequencing was by immunoSEQ multiplex PCR. The sample has some 180,000 clones, approximately 86% seen once. General study findings and limits: The study found most TCR sequences rare, yet found some public TCRs in many donors.

The CDR3 spans 13 residues. Per germline, CDR1 SGDLS and CDR2 YYNGEE. V lost 4 bases and J 1 base, leaving 8 bases between the germline ends. The chain is built from TRBV9 and TRBJ2-5; D might be TRBD1 or TRBD2, each matching 5 bases. The sequenced material came from PBMCs. The receptor's source is a man aged 25 to 45 in good health and CMV-seropositive. The CDR3 bases are TGTGCCAGCAGCCCAGGGAGCCAAGAGACCCAGTACTTC. It translates to CASSPGSQETQYF.